This section outlines one TCR beta chain sequence together with its context. Its antigen is unidentified. The CDR3 extends 3 residues past the end of the read, so its final part is completed from the germline J gene. This specimen comes from a study of T cells in women clearing cervical HPV infection. General study points: CIN3+ cases had significantly higher TCR richness than controls; evenness did not differ.

Method: immunoSEQ multiplex PCR; TCRdb's copy keeps in-frame clones and lacks some. This sample contains 30,000 to 40,000 clones. The CDR3 totals 12 residues. Germline V lookup: CDR1 SNHLY, CDR2 FYNNEI. V dropped 6 bases and J dropped 6 bases, with 8 bases sitting between them. The sequence came from a woman between 18 and 70 years old with a cervical HPV16 infection that either progressed to CIN3+ or cleared (not recorded which). V usage is TRBV2 and J usage is TRBJ2-2; D call uncertain. The sequenced sample was blood buffy coat. The covered CDR3 bases are TGTGCCAGCAGACCTTCAGCCGGGGAG. Protein sequence: CASRPSAGE. The CDR3 reads in full as CASRPSAGELFF.